A single sample is the source of the 22 T cell receptor beta chains below, sequenced in a study of blood T cell repertoires in COVID-19. Method: immunoSEQ multiplex PCR; TCRdb's copy keeps in-frame clones and lacks some. There are about 71,000 clones in the sample; 82% occur only once, and 12% to 15% lies in the top ten. The sample taken for sequencing was peripheral blood. The receptor set was obtained from a woman over 75 with acute or convalescent COVID-19.

The J gene is TRBJ2-7, the V gene TRBV6-2 or TRBV6-3; 8 bases are a match to TRBD2. CDR1 is MNHEY, CDR2 SVGEGT, per germline. This CDR3 comprises 17 residues. Losses at the gene ends were 2 bases for V and 2 bases for J; bases not matched to a gene: 11. The CDR3 DNA is TGTGCCAGCAGTTACCCCCGGGGGGGTCTAGCGGCCTACGAGCAGTACTTC. This translates into CASSYPRGGLAAYEQYF.

The sample holds one count of this clone. The rearrangement uses TRBV9 and TRBJ2-1; 11 bases agree with TRBD2. The V gene's germline CDR1 is SGDLS and CDR2 YYNGEE. The CDR3 runs to 15 residues. V was clipped by 4 bases and J by 4 bases; unmatched bases: 4. CDR3 sequence (DNA): TGTGCCAGCAGCACACTAGCGGGAGATTACAATGAGCAGTTCTTC. It encodes CASSTLAGDYNEQFF.

J is TRBJ1-5 and V is TRBV5-1; D unclear. Trimming removed 4 bases at V and 2 bases at J, with 10 bases between. The CDR3 has 14 amino acids. CDR1 and CDR2 (germline): SGHRS, YFSETQ. This CDR3 reads CASSRTGRNQPQHF. The CDR3 region has the DNA TGCGCCAGCAGCCGAACTGGGCGCAATCAGCCCCAGCATTTT.

The genes are TRBV6-5 and TRBJ1-5; maybe TRBD1 (6 bases). V lost 5 bases and J 3 bases, leaving 14 bases between the germline ends. CDR3 length equals 15 residues. The germline gives CDR1 MNHEY, CDR2 SVGAGI. CDR3: CASSRRQGPNQPQHF. The CDR3 coding sequence is TGTGCCAGCAGTCGGAGGCAGGGGCCCAATCAGCCCCAGCATTTT.

This sequence joins TRBV5-4 and TRBJ1-2, with 9 bases identical to TRBD1. Germline V gene sequence: CDR1 SGHNT, CDR2 YYREEE (reference sequence). The CDR3 totals 15 residues. The V segment lost 1 base and the J segment 6 bases; nucleotides outside the gene matches: 7. The CDR3 is CASSLRANRGHGYTF. The DNA for the CDR3 is TGTGCCAGCAGCTTGAGGGCAAACAGGGGGCATGGCTACACCTTC.

V is TRBV4-2 and J is TRBJ2-5, with D hard to call. Trimming took 0 bases from V and 4 from J, leaving 6 bases between them. Germline CDR1 reads LGHNA; CDR2 reads YNFKEQ. The CDR3 totals 13 residues. The CDR3 nucleotides read TGTGCCAGCAGCCAAGAGGGCAGAGAGACCCAGTACTTC. This sequence encodes CASSQEGRETQYF.

The CDR3 spells CASSLPSGRGYEQYF. The CDR3, as DNA: TGTGCCAGCAGCTTGCCCAGCGGGAGGGGATACGAGCAGTACTTC. V is TRBV5-4 and J is TRBJ2-7, with 10 bases aligning to TRBD2. From germline, CDR1 is SGHNT and CDR2 YYREEE (reference sequence). V lost 1 base and J lost 4; bases outside the gene matches: 5. The CDR3 length is 15 residues.

The CDR3 loop reads CASSPQGAHGYTF. The CDR3 bases are TGTGCCAGCAGCCCACAGGGGGCCCATGGCTACACCTTC. This chain uses TRBV2 with TRBJ1-2; 9 bases are a match to TRBD1. Looked up from germline, CDR1 is SNHLY and CDR2 is FYNNEI. Unmatched junction bases numbered 5, after V lost 6 bases and J lost 6 bases. The CDR3 totals 13 residues.

V is TRBV3-1 (or the pseudogene TRBV3-2) and J is TRBJ1-5; TRBD1 matches 8 bases. Germline V CDR1 and CDR2: LGHDT, YNNKEL (reference sequence). V dropped 4 bases and J dropped 8; count of bases not matched to a gene: 7. The CDR3 is 14 residues long. The CDR3 region has the DNA TGTGCCAGCAGCCTGAGGACAGGGATGGAGCCCCAGCATTTT. This translates into CASSLRTGMEPQHF.

The rearrangement links TRBV6-2 or TRBV6-3 to TRBJ2-7; D may be TRBD2 (6 bases). This CDR3 has 15 residues. Germline CDR1 reads MNHEY; CDR2 reads SVGEGT. V was shortened by 5 bases and J by 5 bases, with 19 bases between the two germline ends. CDR3 residues: CASSPSTSLGDEQYF. For the CDR3, the DNA is TGTGCCAGCAGTCCCTCGACTAGTCTCGGGGACGAGCAGTACTTC.

J is TRBJ2-7 and V is TRBV11-2; no clear D gene. CDR1 is SGHAT and CDR2 is FQNNGV in the germline V gene. CDR3 size: 14 residues. The V end was cut by 5 bases, the J end by 2 bases, with 13 bases between. The CDR3 reads CASSIPGQPYEQYF. The CDR3 nucleotides are TGTGCCAGCAGCATACCGGGTCAACCCTACGAGCAGTACTTC. The full variable domain, in which reference TRBV11-2 and TRBJ2-7 provide the parts outside the CDR3, is EAGVAQSPRYKIIEKRQSVAFWCNPISGHATLYWYQQILGQGPKLLIQFQNNGVVDDSQLPKDRFSAERLKGVDSTLKIQPAKLEDSAVYLCASSIPGQPYEQYFGPGTRLTVT.

The count of this clone is one. V usage is TRBV6-2 or TRBV6-3 and J usage is TRBJ1-1; D may be TRBD1 (6 bases). Per the germline V gene, CDR1 is MNHEY and CDR2 is SVGEGT. The CDR3 runs to 14 residues. The ends were cut back, 5 bases at V and 1 base at J, with 11 bases in the middle. The CDR3 is CASSGPGQNTEAFF. CDR3 bases: TGTGCCAGCAGTGGTCCGGGACAGAACACTGAAGCTTTCTTT.

The CDR3 loop reads CASSPRQLRYMNTGELFF. CDR3 sequence (DNA): TGTGCCAGCAGCCCACGACAGTTGAGGTACATGAACACCGGGGAGCTGTTTTTT. V and J are TRBV7-7 and TRBJ2-2, with D tentatively TRBD1 (5 bases). Deletions cut 5 bases from V and 1 base from J, with 20 bases between. CDR1 is SSHAT and CDR2 is FNYEAQ in the germline V gene (reference sequence). CDR3 length equals 18 residues.

This clone was counted a few times. CDR3 sequence reads: CASSPRVGGSYEQYF. In DNA form, the CDR3 reads TGTGCCAGCAGTCCCCGCGTAGGAGGTTCCTACGAGCAGTACTTC. The chain links TRBV28 to TRBJ2-7; D is possibly TRBD2 (5 bases). The germline V and J ends were trimmed by 5 bases and 1 base, with 15 bases remaining between them. Germline V gene data show CDR1 as MDHEN and CDR2 as SYDVKM. CDR3 length: 15 residues.

DNA for the CDR3: TGTGCCAGCAGTACCCTCTATGCGGGAGTTGGCAATGAGCAGTTCTTC. It is translated as CASSTLYAGVGNEQFF. The chain joins TRBV28 to TRBJ2-1; 7 positions match TRBD2. After removal of 5 bases from V and 6 bases from J, the junction contained 13 bases not matched to a gene. This CDR3 comprises 16 residues. Germline CDR1 is MDHEN and CDR2 is SYDVKM. Variable domain in full (rest from reference TRBV28 and TRBJ2-1): DVKVTQSSRYLVKRTGEKVFLECVQDMDHENMFWYRQDPGLGLRLIYFSYDVKMKEKGDIPEGYSVSREKKERFSLILESASTNQTSMYLCASSTLYAGVGNEQFFGPGTRLTVL.

This clone was picked up one time. V gene TRBV30 combines with J gene TRBJ1-1; TRBD1 matches at 10 bases. V dropped 3 bases and J dropped 6; count of bases not matched to a gene: 4. Germline-derived CDR1 and CDR2 are GTSNPN and SVGIG (reference sequence). This CDR3 contains 13 residues. DNA of the CDR3: TGTGCCTGGAGCAGGGACAGGGGCTCTGAAGCTTTCTTT. The encoded protein is CAWSRDRGSEAFF. Looking up the rest from reference TRBV30 and TRBJ1-1 gives the full variable domain: SQTIHQWPATLVQPVGSPLSLECTVEGTSNPNLYWYRQAAGRGLQLLFYSVGIGQISSEVPQNLSASRPQDRQFILSSKKLLLSDSGFYLCAWSRDRGSEAFFGQGTRLTVV.

The genes are TRBV2 and TRBJ2-6; TRBD2 might be the D (5 bases). Between the trimmed V and J ends, which lost 4 bases and 0 bases, there was a span of 13 bases. CDR1 SNHLY and CDR2 FYNNEI come from the germline V gene. The CDR3 contains 17 residues. Here the CDR3 reads CASSGDRTSSGANVLTF. DNA for the CDR3: TGTGCCAGCAGTGGAGACCGAACTAGCTCTGGGGCCAACGTCCTGACTTTC.

V is TRBV9 and J is TRBJ2-1; 10 bases line up with TRBD2. Germline V gene lookup returns CDR1 SGDLS and CDR2 YYNGEE. V dropped 4 bases and J dropped 3; count of bases not matched to a gene: 10. This CDR3 is built from 17 residues. The CDR3 DNA reads TGTGCCAGCAGCCCCCATGGTAGCGGGGGGTACTACAATGAGCAGTTCTTC. Its translation is CASSPHGSGGYYNEQFF.

This sequence joins TRBV7-9 and TRBJ1-1; 9 bases fit TRBD1. J gave up 6 bases and V 7 bases, and 9 bases lay outside the gene matches. This CDR3 is 14 amino acids long. Germline V gene data show CDR1 as SEHNR and CDR2 as FQNEAQ (reference sequence). The DNA for the CDR3 is TGTGCCAGCAAACCGGACAGGGGTGGCGCTGAAGCTTTCTTT. Protein: CASKPDRGGAEAFF.

The chain combines TRBV19 with TRBJ2-2; 9 nucleotides align to TRBD2. V lost 5 bases and J lost 4; bases outside the gene matches: 8. Germline values: CDR1 LNHDA, CDR2 SQIVND (reference sequence). There are 16 residues in the CDR3. For the CDR3, the DNA is TGTGCCAGTAGTCTTTGGACTAGCGTCGGCACCGGGGAGCTGTTTTTT. It specifies CASSLWTSVGTGELFF.

This sequence joins TRBV2 and TRBJ1-6; tentatively, D is TRBD1 (6 bases). The CDR3 length is 15 residues. V was trimmed by 3 bases and J by 7 bases, leaving 13 bases between them. Germline V gene sequence: CDR1 SNHLY, CDR2 FYNNEI. DNA for the CDR3: TGTGCCAGCAGTGAGCCGGCAGGGGCCAATTCACCCCTCCACTTT. Its protein is CASSEPAGANSPLHF.

The chain is built from TRBV7-8 and TRBJ2-2; 13 bases are shared with TRBD2. Per the germline V gene, CDR1 is SGHVS and CDR2 is FQNEAQ. V shed 5 bases and J 5 bases; nucleotides not matched to a gene: 8. CDR3 length equals 17 residues. In DNA form, the CDR3 reads TGTGCCAGCAGCCTTGGACTAGCGGGAGTCGGGACCGGGGAGCTGTTTTTT. Its translation is CASSLGLAGVGTGELFF.